Listed below are T cell receptor beta chains from one sample, sequenced in a study of OX40 agonist ivuxolimab in advanced cancers. Measured with immunoSEQ multiplex PCR; TCRdb has only the in-frame clones, and not every one. This sample has 65,000 to 75,000 clones, with 80% to 95% found just once. This specimen consisted of CD4+ or CD8+ T cells sorted from blood, obtained in a trial of the OX40 agonist ivuxolimab. The receptors shown here come from an adult with an advanced solid tumor such as melanoma, head and neck, liver or kidney cancer. The CDR3 runs from the conserved cysteine through the conserved F or W. D genes are given only for firm matches. Where a row states a size, it is once, few, many or the class of an expanded clone; other rows omit it.

TRBV4-1	.	TRBJ1-2	.	TGCGCCAGCAGCCAATCACAGAGTACTAACTATGGCTACACCTTC	CASSQSQSTNYGYTF
TRBV7-8	once	TRBJ1-2	TRBD1	TGTGCCAGCAGCTTAGTATCAGGGACAGCAAACTATGGCTACACCTTC	CASSLVSGTANYGYTF
TRBV5-4	.	TRBJ2-6	.	TGTGCCAGCAGTCAACCAGGGGTCCGCTCTGGGGCCAACGTCCTGACTTTC	CASSQPGVRSGANVLTF
TRBV19	.	TRBJ2-7	.	TGTGCCAGTAGTATAGCATGGGCGCTCCACGAGCAGTACTTC	CASSIAWALHEQYF
TRBV18	.	TRBJ2-7	.	TGTGCCAGCTCCCAAGCAGGAGCGTACGAGCAGTACTTC	CASSQAGAYEQYF
TRBV7-2	.	TRBJ2-3	TRBD2	TGTGCCAGCAGCTTAGCGGGTAGCGGGAGCACAGATACGCAGTATTTT	CASSLAGSGSTDTQYF
TRBV7-2	.	TRBJ1-2	TRBD1	TGTGCCAGCAGCGCCGGGACAGGCAACTATGGCTACACCTTC	CASSAGTGNYGYTF
TRBV6-6	.	TRBJ2-7	TRBD1	TGTGCCAGCAGTCCCGGGACAGGGCCCTACGAGCAGTACTTC	CASSPGTGPYEQYF
TRBV27	.	TRBJ1-3	TRBD1	TGTGCCAGCAGGAGTCAGGGGGCAGGTGGAAACACCATATATTTT	CASRSQGAGGNTIYF
TRBV2	once	TRBJ2-1	TRBD2	TGTGCCAGCAGTGCGGCTAATTTAGCGGGAGGGAATGAGCAGTTCTTC	CASSAANLAGGNEQFF
TRBV2	.	TRBJ2-7	.	TGTGCCAGCAGTGAAGAGGGGCGTTACTACGAGCAGTACTTC	CASSEEGRYYEQYF
TRBV6-1	.	TRBJ1-1	.	TGTGCCAGCAGTGAAGGGGCAGGGGATTGGAACACTGAAGCTTTCTTT	CASSEGAGDWNTEAFF
TRBV12-5	.	TRBJ2-7	TRBD1	TGTGCTAGTGCCCCACAGGGGAACGAGCAGTACTTC	CASAPQGNEQYF
TRBV5-4	.	TRBJ2-1	TRBD2	TGTGCCAGCAGCCTCTCCTTCGGACTAGCGGGAAGTGGTGAGCAGTTCTTC	CASSLSFGLAGSGEQFF
TRBV6-5	few	TRBJ1-3	TRBD1	TGTGCCAGCAGGAGGGACAGGGCCCCTGGAAACACCATATATTTT	CASRRDRAPGNTIYF
TRBV27	.	TRBJ1-5	TRBD1	TGTGCCACCAACCCTCAGGGGGGCAGTCAGCCCCAGCATTTT	CATNPQGGSQPQHF
TRBV5-4	.	TRBJ2-7	.	TGTGCCAGCAGCCAAGAACTTTCCTACGAGCAGTACTTC	CASSQELSYEQYF
TRBV19	.	TRBJ2-3	TRBD1	TGTGCCAGTAGTCCGGGACAGGGGTACACAGATACGCAGTATTTT	CASSPGQGYTDTQYF
TRBV25-1	.	TRBJ2-3	TRBD2	TGTGCCAGCAGTGGCTCCACCAGGACTAGCGGGAGATCGGATACGCAGTATTTT	CASSGSTRTSGRSDTQYF
TRBV4-2	.	TRBJ2-3	.	TGTGCCAGCAGCCAAGATCAGCGGAGCACAGATACGCAGTATTTT	CASSQDQRSTDTQYF
TRBV27	.	TRBJ2-5	.	TGTGCCAGCAGTACTCCCACCCAAGAGACCCAGTACTTC	CASSTPTQETQYF
TRBV18	.	TRBJ1-1	.	TGTGCCAGCTCACCACCGGGCAGGGCGGACACTGAAGCTTTCTTT	CASSPPGRADTEAFF
TRBV19	.	TRBJ2-7	.	TGTGCCAGTACCCCCAGGGGTGGCGTAACCTACGAGCAGTACTTC	CASTPRGGVTYEQYF
TRBV10-3	.	TRBJ1-1	.	TGTGCCACCATCATGAACACTGAAGCTTTCTTT	CATIMNTEAFF
TRBV19	.	TRBJ2-3	TRBD1	TGTGCCAGTGGACAGGGCACAGATACGCAGTATTTT	CASGQGTDTQYF
TRBV7-6	.	TRBJ2-7	.	TGTGCCAGCAGTCCTTCAGGGTCCGGCTACGAGCAGTACTTC	CASSPSGSGYEQYF
TRBV6-1	.	TRBJ2-7	.	TGTGCCAGCAGTGCTGGGGAAACCTACGAGCAGTACTTC	CASSAGETYEQYF
TRBV5-1	few	TRBJ1-2	TRBD1	TGCGCCAGCAGCCCCGGACAGGGCGAGGGCTACACCTTC	CASSPGQGEGYTF
TRBV6-5	.	TRBJ1-1	.	TGTGCCAGCAGATCTCCGACAGGGAACACTGAAGCTTTCTTT	CASRSPTGNTEAFF
TRBV5-4	.	TRBJ2-3	.	TGTGCCAGCAGTCCAATGTCTTCATCTTTAACAGATACGCAGTATTTT	CASSPMSSSLTDTQYF
TRBV19	.	TRBJ2-2	TRBD2	TGTGCCAGTACCACTAGCGGGATGGGGACCGGGGAGCTGTTTTTT	CASTTSGMGTGELFF
TRBV5-1	.	TRBJ2-6	.	TGCGCCAGCAGCCCCTCGCTTGGTAGCGACTACTCTGGGGCCAACGTCCTGACTTTC	CASSPSLGSDYSGANVLTF
TRBV7-2	once	TRBJ2-7	.	TGTGCCAGCAGCCGATTCGCCGGGGAACGGTACGAGCAGTACTTC	CASSRFAGERYEQYF
TRBV4-1	.	TRBJ2-7	TRBD2	TGCGCCAGCAGACGGACTAGCGGGGACCTTTCTTACGAGCAGTACTTC	CASRRTSGDLSYEQYF
TRBV6-6	.	TRBJ2-2	.	TGTGCCAGCAGTAAAGTGGGCGGGAACACCGGGGAGCTGTTTTTT	CASSKVGGNTGELFF
TRBV11-2	few	TRBJ1-4	.	TGTGCCAGCAGGGAAGCAGGGGCCTTTGAAAAACTGTTTTTT	CASREAGAFEKLFF
TRBV11-2	.	TRBJ2-7	.	TGTGCCAGCAGCTTAACCCAGCACGAGCAGTACTTC	CASSLTQHEQYF
TRBV6-5	.	TRBJ1-1	.	TGTGCCAGCAGGGGGCCTCGGGTGAACACTGAAGCTTTCTTT	CASRGPRVNTEAFF
TRBV29-1	.	TRBJ2-1	TRBD2	TGCAGCGTTGGGGGACTAGCGGGAGTTTATGAGCAGTTCTTC	CSVGGLAGVYEQFF
TRBV25-1	once	TRBJ2-3	.	TGTGCCAGCAGTTTCGGGACTAGCACAGATACGCAGTATTTT	CASSFGTSTDTQYF
TRBV6-5	.	TRBJ1-1	.	TGTGCCAGCAGTTACCGAAACAGTCGGCCTGAAGCTTTCTTT	CASSYRNSRPEAFF
TRBV5-6	.	TRBJ1-1	TRBD1	TGTGCCAGCAGCTCTACAGGGGGAGACACTGAAGCTTTCTTT	CASSSTGGDTEAFF
TRBV18	.	TRBJ1-4	.	TGTGCCAGCTCAACTGGGACCGCCGTTTTGGAAAAACTGTTTTTT	CASSTGTAVLEKLFF
TRBV10-1	.	TRBJ1-1	.	TGCGCCAGCAGTGAGTCCGGGATTCGTAATGAAGCTTTCTTT	CASSESGIRNEAFF
TRBV29-1	.	TRBJ1-3	.	TGCAGCGTTGAATTAGCGGGGACTAATGGAAACACCATATATTTT	CSVELAGTNGNTIYF
TRBV4-2	once	TRBJ2-1	TRBD2	TGTGCCAGCAGCCAAGAGGCAGCGGGAGGACGAAATGAGCAGTTCTTC	CASSQEAAGGRNEQFF
TRBV18	.	TRBJ1-5	TRBD1	TGTGCCAGCTCAGAGGGACAGGGGAATCAGCCCCAGCATTTT	CASSEGQGNQPQHF
TRBV7-8	.	TRBJ1-6	.	TGTGCCAGCAGCTCAAATAATTCACCCCTCCACTTT	CASSSNNSPLHF
TRBV6-1	few	TRBJ1-2	.	TGTGCCAGCAGTGAGATGGGGGGAACGGGGGCTGGCTACACCTTC	CASSEMGGTGAGYTF
TRBV2	.	TRBJ1-4	TRBD1	TGTGCCAGCAGTGAAATAGGGGGCGCGGGTAATGAAAAACTGTTTTTT	CASSEIGGAGNEKLFF
TRBV19	once	TRBJ2-7	.	TGTGCCAGTAGTATAGATTTAGTCGGCTACGAGCAGTACTTC	CASSIDLVGYEQYF
TRBV5-1	.	TRBJ2-7	TRBD2	TGCGCCAGCAGCGCGTTAGCGGGTAACTACGAGCAGTACTTC	CASSALAGNYEQYF
TRBV5-1	.	TRBJ1-2	.	TGCGCCAGCAGCTTGGAAGAGGGGACAAATAACTATGGCTACACCTTC	CASSLEEGTNNYGYTF
TRBV5-5	.	TRBJ2-7	.	TGTGCCAGCAGCTTGGTGGTTCGGGGGTTCTACGAGCAGTACTTC	CASSLVVRGFYEQYF
TRBV28	.	TRBJ1-4	.	TGTGCCAGCAGTGGAACCCAACAGGGTCTTCGGGAAAAACTGTTTTTT	CASSGTQQGLREKLFF
TRBV2	.	TRBJ1-5	.	TGTGCCAGCAGTGAATTGGGGAGGGAAGAGAATCAGCCCCAGCATTTT	CASSELGREENQPQHF
TRBV21-1	.	TRBJ2-7	.	TGTGCCAGCAGCAAAATACTAGCGGGAGATAGGACCTACGAGCAGTACTTC	CASSKILAGDRTYEQYF
TRBV7-2	.	TRBJ2-5	TRBD1	TGTGCCAGCAGCTTACAGGGGGCTGGGGAGACCCAGTACTTC	CASSLQGAGETQYF